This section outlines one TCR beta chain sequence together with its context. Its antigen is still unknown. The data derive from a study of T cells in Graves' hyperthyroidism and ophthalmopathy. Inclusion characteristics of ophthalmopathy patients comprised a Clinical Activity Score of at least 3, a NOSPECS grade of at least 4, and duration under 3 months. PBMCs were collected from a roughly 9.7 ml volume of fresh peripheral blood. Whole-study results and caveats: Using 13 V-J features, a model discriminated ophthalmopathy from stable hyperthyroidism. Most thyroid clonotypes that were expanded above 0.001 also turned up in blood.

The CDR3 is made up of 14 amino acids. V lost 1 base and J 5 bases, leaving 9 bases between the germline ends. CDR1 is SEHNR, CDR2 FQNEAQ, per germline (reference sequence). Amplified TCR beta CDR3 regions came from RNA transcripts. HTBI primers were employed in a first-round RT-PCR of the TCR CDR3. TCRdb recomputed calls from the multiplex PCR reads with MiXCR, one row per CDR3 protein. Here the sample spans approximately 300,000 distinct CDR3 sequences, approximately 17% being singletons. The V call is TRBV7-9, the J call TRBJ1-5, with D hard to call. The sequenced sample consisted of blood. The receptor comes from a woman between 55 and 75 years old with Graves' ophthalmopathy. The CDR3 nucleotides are TGTGCCAGCAGCTTAGGGTCCGGGGATCAGCCCCAGCATTTT. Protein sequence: CASSLGSGDQPQHF.